A single sample gave rise to the 17 T cell receptor beta chains below, sequenced in a study of shared clonotypes between healthy human individuals. This table comes from immunoSEQ multiplex PCR, and its TCRdb copy is limited to in-frame clones, with some not included. The sample consists of about 2.4 million clones, more than 85% of them appearing once. The sample was naive CD4+ T cells from PBMCs. Subset in this sample: CD45RA+ positively selected. These receptors all come from a man aged 18 to 29 in good health. Some clones in this sample may be carry-over from other donors' samples.

CDR3 loop: CASSLFRVKPQHF. The CDR3 DNA sequence: TGTGCCAGCAGTTTATTTAGGGTTAAGCCCCAGCATTTT. The chain employs TRBV28 and TRBJ1-5; no definite D call. Trimming took 1 base from V and 8 from J, leaving 9 bases between them. CDR1 and CDR2 from the germline V gene are MDHEN and SYDVKM. This CDR3 comprises 13 residues.

V usage is TRBV7-3 and J usage is TRBJ2-7, with D unclear. Trimming took off 1 base at V and 9 bases at J, with 7 bases between the two ends. This CDR3 has 11 residues. In germline, CDR1 is SGHTA, CDR2 FQGTGA. In DNA form, the CDR3 reads TGTGCCAGCAGCTTAATGGAGTTGCAGTACTTC. Protein: CASSLMELQYF.

The chain recombines TRBV11-2 with TRBJ1-1; the D gene is possibly TRBD1 (5 bases). CDR1 and CDR2 (germline): SGHAT, FQNNGV. The length of the CDR3 is 13 residues. V lost 5 bases and J lost 4, with 11 bases in between. CDR3 nucleotides: TGTGCCAGCAGCGTTGCAGGGACCACTGAAGCTTTCTTT. Amino acids: CASSVAGTTEAFF.

A note on this clone: The sample holds other DNA sequences that translate to the same CDR3. The chain carries TRBV5-1 and TRBJ2-7; D tentatively fits TRBD1 or TRBD2 (6 bases each). The CDR3 runs 15 residues. The V end lost 4 bases, the J end lost 0 bases, and 14 bases lay between the germline ends. CDR1 and CDR2 (germline): SGHRS, YFSETQ. The CDR3 coding sequence is TGCGCCAGCAGCCCGGGGGCAGGGAGCTCCTACGAGCAGTACTTC. The encoded protein is CASSPGAGSSYEQYF. The full variable domain, completed using reference TRBV5-1 and TRBJ2-7, is KAGVTQTPRYLIKTRGQQVTLSCSPISGHRSVSWYQQTPGQGLQFLFEYFSETQRNKGNFPGRFSGRQFSNSRSEMNVSTLELGDSALYLCASSPGAGSSYEQYFGPGTRLTVT.

V and J are TRBV29-1 and TRBJ2-3; D may correspond to TRBD1 or TRBD2 (6 bases each). The V gene lost 7 bases and the J gene lost 6 bases, with 20 bases spanning the gap. This CDR3 is built from 14 residues. Germline CDR1 reads SQVTM; CDR2 reads ANQGSEA. CDR3 DNA sequence: TGCAGCGCCTCATGGGACATCCGGGGGGATACGCAGTATTTT. Translating it yields CSASWDIRGDTQYF.

The chain carries TRBV29-1 and TRBJ2-7, with 10 bases matching TRBD1. Germline assignment: CDR1 SQVTM and CDR2 ANQGSEA. There are 13 residues in the CDR3. V dropped 6 bases and J dropped 2; count of bases not matched to a gene: 4. The CDR3, as DNA: TGCAGCGTCGTGACAGGGGGCCCCTACGAGCAGTACTTC. This codes for CSVVTGGPYEQYF.

Notes on this clone: Within the sample, other DNA sequences also encode this same CDR3. The chain is built from TRBV28 and TRBJ2-3; D is ambiguous. Trimming took off 6 bases at V and 1 base at J, with 8 bases between the two ends. The CDR3 covers 13 residues. In germline, CDR1 is MDHEN, CDR2 SYDVKM. The chain's CDR3 is CASSSSGTDTQYF. The CDR3 nucleotides are TGTGCCAGCAGCAGCTCGGGCACAGATACGCAGTATTTT.

This chain uses TRBV5-4 with TRBJ2-2; D is ambiguous. The germline gives CDR1 SGHNT, CDR2 YYREEE (reference sequence). V shed 3 bases and J shed 1 base, with 10 bases lying between them. The CDR3 is 15 residues long. The DNA of the CDR3 is TGTGCCAGCAGCTCCTCCAGACTGAACACCGGGGAGCTGTTTTTT. It is translated as CASSSSRLNTGELFF.

CDR3 amino acids: CASRPTRWESGYTF. Here the CDR3 DNA reads TGTGCCAGCAGACCAACTCGATGGGAGTCTGGCTACACCTTC. The chain recombines TRBV7-9 with TRBJ1-2; no definite D call. This CDR3 has 14 residues. CDR1 SEHNR and CDR2 FQNEAQ come from the germline V gene (reference sequence). The V gene lost 6 bases and the J gene lost 7 bases, with 18 bases spanning the gap.

The chain combines TRBV7-9 with TRBJ2-5, with TRBD1 as a possible D gene (5 bases). V was pared by 2 bases and J by 3 bases, with 13 bases between. The CDR3 length is 15 residues. The germline CDR1 and CDR2 sequences are SEHNR and FQNEAQ (reference sequence). The CDR3 DNA reads as TGTGCCAGCAGCTTATTTGGGCAGGGTGAAGAGACCCAGTACTTC. Its protein is CASSLFGQGEETQYF.

The chain links TRBV6-6 to TRBJ2-2, with 8 bases aligning to TRBD2. Per the germline V gene, CDR1 is MNHNY and CDR2 is SVGAGI (reference sequence). Unmatched junction bases numbered 6, after V lost 5 bases and J lost 4 bases. There are 15 residues in the CDR3. In nucleotides, the CDR3 is TGTGCCAGCAGTCCCCCCCGGGGGGGCACCGGGGAGCTGTTTTTT. Translation gives CASSPPRGGTGELFF.

The J gene is TRBJ2-1, the V gene TRBV28, with TRBD2 matching over 14 bases. The CDR3 spans 16 residues. J gave up 0 bases and V 6 bases, and 1 base lay outside the gene matches. The germline gives CDR1 MDHEN, CDR2 SYDVKM. In DNA, the CDR3 is TGTGCCAGCAGGGGACTAGCGGGAGCCTCCTACAATGAGCAGTTCTTC. Translating gives CASRGLAGASYNEQFF.

This clone has a handful of counts. The chain is built from TRBV18 and TRBJ1-1, with D uncertain. The V end lost 6 bases, the J end lost 3 bases, and 11 bases lay between the germline ends. This CDR3 has 13 residues. Germline lookup yields CDR1 KGHSH and CDR2 LQKENI. In DNA form, the CDR3 reads TGTGCCAGCTCTCCCTATGTGGACACTGAAGCTTTCTTT. Translated, it gives CASSPYVDTEAFF. The full variable domain, completed using reference TRBV18 and TRBJ1-1, is NAGVMQNPRHLVRRRGQEARLRCSPMKGHSHVYWYRQLPEEGLKFMVYLQKENIIDESGMPKERFSAEFPKEGPSILRIQQVVRGDSAAYFCASSPYVDTEAFFGQGTRLTVV.

V gene TRBV7-6 combines with J gene TRBJ1-3; D is possibly TRBD1 (5 bases). The CDR3 is made up of 13 amino acids. The germline V gene has CDR1 SGHVS and CDR2 FNYEAQ. V was pared by 5 bases and J by 2 bases, with 7 bases between. The CDR3 loop is CASSLTAGNTIYF. The CDR3 region has the DNA TGTGCCAGCAGCCTGACAGCTGGAAACACCATATATTTT.

The chain links TRBV7-9 to TRBJ2-4, with 12 bases aligning to TRBD1. The germline gives CDR1 SEHNR, CDR2 FQNEAQ (reference sequence). The CDR3 totals 17 residues. Trimming removed 5 bases from V and 1 base from J; junction bases left unmatched: 6. DNA of the CDR3: TGTGCCAGCAGCCCGGGGACAGGGGGCGGTGCCAAAAACATTCAGTACTTC. Amino acid sequence: CASSPGTGGGAKNIQYF.

This CDR3 reads CASSYRRDLWVEKLFF. The CDR3 nucleotides are TGTGCCAGCAGCTACCGCAGGGACTTGTGGGTTGAAAAACTGTTTTTT. V is TRBV7-9 and J is TRBJ1-4, with D possibly matching TRBD1 (5 bases). CDR1 and CDR2 (germline): SEHNR, FQNEAQ (reference sequence). CDR3 size: 16 residues. V lost 4 bases and J 7 bases, leaving 19 bases between the germline ends.

This rearrangement joins TRBV4-2 to TRBJ1-2; TRBD1 is a possible D gene (5 bases). Trimming shortened V by 6 bases and J by 5 bases, and 13 bases separated the two germline ends. Looked up from germline, CDR1 is LGHNA and CDR2 is YNFKEQ. This CDR3 region has 13 residues. In DNA, the CDR3 is TGTGCCAGCAGGCCCGGGACTGAGTATGGCTACACCTTC. This codes for CASRPGTEYGYTF.